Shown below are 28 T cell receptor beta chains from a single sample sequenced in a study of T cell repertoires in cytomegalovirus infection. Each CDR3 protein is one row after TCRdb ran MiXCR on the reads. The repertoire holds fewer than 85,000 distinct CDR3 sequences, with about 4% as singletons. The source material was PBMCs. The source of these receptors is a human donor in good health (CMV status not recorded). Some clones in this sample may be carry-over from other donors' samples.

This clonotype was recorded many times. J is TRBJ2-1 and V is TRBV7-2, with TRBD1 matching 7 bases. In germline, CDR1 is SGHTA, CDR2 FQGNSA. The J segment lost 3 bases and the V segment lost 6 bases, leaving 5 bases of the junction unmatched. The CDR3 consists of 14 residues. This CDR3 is CASSLGTVYNEQFF. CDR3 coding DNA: TGTGCCAGCAGTCTCGGGACAGTCTACAATGAGCAGTTCTTC.

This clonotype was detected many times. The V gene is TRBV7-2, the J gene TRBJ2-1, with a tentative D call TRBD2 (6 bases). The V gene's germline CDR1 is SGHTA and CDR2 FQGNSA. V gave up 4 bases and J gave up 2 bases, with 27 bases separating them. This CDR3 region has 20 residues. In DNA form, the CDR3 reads TGTGCCAGCAGCTCTCCGGTGGCGGTCCTGGCCCCGGGGGCCTACAATGAGCAGTTCTTC. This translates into CASSSPVAVLAPGAYNEQFF.

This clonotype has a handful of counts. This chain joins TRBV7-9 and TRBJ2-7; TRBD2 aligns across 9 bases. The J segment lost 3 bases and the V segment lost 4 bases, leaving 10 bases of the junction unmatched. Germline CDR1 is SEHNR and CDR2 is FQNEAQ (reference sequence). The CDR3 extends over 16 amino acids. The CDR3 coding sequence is TGTGCCAGCAGCTCCTCGGGGAGCGGGGGGTACTACGAGCAGTACTTC. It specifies CASSSSGSGGYYEQYF.

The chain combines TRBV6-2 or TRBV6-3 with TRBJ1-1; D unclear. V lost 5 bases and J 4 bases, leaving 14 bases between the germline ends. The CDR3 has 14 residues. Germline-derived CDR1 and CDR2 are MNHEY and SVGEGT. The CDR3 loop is CASSAQWIGTEAFF. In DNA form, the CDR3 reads TGTGCCAGCAGTGCGCAGTGGATCGGCACTGAAGCTTTCTTT.

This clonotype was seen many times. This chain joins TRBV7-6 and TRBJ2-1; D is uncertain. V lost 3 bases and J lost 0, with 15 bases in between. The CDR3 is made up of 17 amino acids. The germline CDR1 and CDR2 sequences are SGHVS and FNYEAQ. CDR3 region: CASSLLALQSSYNEQFF. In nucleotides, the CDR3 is TGTGCCAGCAGCTTGCTGGCTCTGCAAAGCTCCTACAATGAGCAGTTCTTC.

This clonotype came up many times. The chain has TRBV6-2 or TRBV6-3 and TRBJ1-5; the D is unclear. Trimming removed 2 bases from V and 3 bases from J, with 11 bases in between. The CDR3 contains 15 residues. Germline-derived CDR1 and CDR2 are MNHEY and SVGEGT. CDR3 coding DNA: TGTGCCAGCAGTTACGTGAGTGGGTTCAATCAGCCCCAGCATTTT. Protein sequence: CASSYVSGFNQPQHF.

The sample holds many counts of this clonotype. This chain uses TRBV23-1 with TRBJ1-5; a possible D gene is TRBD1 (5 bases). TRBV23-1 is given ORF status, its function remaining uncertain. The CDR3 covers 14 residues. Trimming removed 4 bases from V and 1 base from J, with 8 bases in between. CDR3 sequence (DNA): TGCGCCAGCAGTCGGGGGGAGAGCAATCAGCCCCAGCATTTT. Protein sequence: CASSRGESNQPQHF.

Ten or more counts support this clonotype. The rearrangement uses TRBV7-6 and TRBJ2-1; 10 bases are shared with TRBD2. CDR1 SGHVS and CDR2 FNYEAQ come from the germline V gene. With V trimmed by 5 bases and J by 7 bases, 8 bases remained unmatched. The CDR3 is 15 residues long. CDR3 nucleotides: TGTGCCAGCAGCCCCGTTCCTAGCGGGAGAAATGAGCAGTTCTTC. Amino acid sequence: CASSPVPSGRNEQFF.

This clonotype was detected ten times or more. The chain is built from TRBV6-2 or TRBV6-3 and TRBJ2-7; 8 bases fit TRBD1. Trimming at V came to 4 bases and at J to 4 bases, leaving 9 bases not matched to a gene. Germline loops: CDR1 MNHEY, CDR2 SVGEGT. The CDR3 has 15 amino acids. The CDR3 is CASSFADRGWYEQYF. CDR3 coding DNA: TGTGCCAGCAGTTTCGCCGACAGGGGTTGGTACGAGCAGTACTTC.

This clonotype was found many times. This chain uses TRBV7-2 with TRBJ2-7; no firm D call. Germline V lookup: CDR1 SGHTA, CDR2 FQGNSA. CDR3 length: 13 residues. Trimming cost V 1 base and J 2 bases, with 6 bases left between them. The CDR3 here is CASSLETTYEQYF. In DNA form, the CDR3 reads TGTGCCAGCAGCTTAGAAACGACCTACGAGCAGTACTTC.

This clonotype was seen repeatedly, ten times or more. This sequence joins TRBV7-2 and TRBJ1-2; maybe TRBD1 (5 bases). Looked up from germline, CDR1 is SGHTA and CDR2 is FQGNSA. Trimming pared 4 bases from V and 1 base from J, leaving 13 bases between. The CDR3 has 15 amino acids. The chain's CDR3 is CASSYGTAFNYGYTF. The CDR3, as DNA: TGTGCCAGCAGCTACGGGACGGCTTTTAACTATGGCTACACCTTC.

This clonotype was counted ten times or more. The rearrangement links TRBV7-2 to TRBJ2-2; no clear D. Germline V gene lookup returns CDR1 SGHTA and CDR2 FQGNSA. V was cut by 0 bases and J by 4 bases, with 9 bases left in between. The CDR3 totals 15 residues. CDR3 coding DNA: TGTGCCAGCAGCTTAGCCTTTCCCTCCACCGGGGAGCTGTTTTTT. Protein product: CASSLAFPSTGELFF.

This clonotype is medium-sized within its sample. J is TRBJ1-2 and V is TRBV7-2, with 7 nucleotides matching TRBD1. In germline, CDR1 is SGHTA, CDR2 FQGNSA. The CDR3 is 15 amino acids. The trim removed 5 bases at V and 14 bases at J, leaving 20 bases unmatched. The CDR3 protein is CASSPSPGTDPIGTF. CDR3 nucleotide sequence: TGTGCCAGCAGCCCCTCCCCCGGGACAGACCCTATTGGGACCTTC.

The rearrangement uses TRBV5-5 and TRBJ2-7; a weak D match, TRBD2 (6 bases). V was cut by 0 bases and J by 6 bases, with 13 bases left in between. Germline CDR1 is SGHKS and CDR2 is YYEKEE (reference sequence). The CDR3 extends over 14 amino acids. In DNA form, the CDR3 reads TGTGCCAGCAGCTTGGTGCGGGGTAGTTCCGAGCAGTACTTC. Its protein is CASSLVRGSSEQYF.

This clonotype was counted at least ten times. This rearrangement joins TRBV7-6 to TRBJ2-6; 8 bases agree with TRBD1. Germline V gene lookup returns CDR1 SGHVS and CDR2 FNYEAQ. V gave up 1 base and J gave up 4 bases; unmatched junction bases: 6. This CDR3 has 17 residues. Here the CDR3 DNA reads TGTGCCAGCAGCTTAGTGTCGACAGGGGCCGGGGCCAACGTCCTGACTTTC. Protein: CASSLVSTGAGANVLTF.

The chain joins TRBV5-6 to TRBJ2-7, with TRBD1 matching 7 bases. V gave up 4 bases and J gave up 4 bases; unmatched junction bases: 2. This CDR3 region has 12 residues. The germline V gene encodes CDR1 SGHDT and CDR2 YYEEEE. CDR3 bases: TGTGCCAGCAGCCCGGGACAGTACGAGCAGTACTTC. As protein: CASSPGQYEQYF.

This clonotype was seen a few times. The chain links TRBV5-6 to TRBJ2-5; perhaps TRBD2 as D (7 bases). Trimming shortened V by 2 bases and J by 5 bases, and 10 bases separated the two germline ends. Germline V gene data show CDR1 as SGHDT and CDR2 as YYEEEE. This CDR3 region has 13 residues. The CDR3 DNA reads TGTGCCAGCAGCTTAGGGGGGGTGGAGACCCAGTACTTC. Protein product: CASSLGGVETQYF.

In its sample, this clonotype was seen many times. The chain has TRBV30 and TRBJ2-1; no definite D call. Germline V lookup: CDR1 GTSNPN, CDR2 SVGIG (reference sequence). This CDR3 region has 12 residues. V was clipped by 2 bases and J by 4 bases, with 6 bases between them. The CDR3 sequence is CAWSNMYNEQFF. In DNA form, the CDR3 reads TGTGCCTGGAGTAACATGTACAATGAGCAGTTCTTC.

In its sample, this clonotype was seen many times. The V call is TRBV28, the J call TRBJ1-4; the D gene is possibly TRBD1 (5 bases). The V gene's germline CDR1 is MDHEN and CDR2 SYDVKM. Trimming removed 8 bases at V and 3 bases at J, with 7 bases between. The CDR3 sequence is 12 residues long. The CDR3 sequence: CASSGSNEKLFF. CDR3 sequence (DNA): TGTGCCAGCTCAGGGTCTAATGAAAAACTGTTTTTT.

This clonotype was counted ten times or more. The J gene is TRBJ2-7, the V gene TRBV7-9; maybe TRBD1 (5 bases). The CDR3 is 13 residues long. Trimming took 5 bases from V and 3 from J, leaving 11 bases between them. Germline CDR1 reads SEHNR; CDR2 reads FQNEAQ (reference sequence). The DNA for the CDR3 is TGTGCCAGCAGCCCACAGGCTAGCTACGAGCAGTACTTC. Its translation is CASSPQASYEQYF.

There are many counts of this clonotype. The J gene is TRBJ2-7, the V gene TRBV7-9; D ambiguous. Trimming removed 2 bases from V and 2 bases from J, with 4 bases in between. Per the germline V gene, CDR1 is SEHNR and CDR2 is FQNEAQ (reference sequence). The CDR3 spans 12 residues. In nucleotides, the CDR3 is TGTGCCAGCAGCTTAAGCGCCTACGAGCAGTACTTC. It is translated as CASSLSAYEQYF.

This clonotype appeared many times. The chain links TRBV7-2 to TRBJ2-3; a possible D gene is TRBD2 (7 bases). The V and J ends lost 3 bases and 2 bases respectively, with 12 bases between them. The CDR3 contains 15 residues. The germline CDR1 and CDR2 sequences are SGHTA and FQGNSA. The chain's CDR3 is CASSFRGRATDTQYF. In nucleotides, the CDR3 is TGTGCCAGCAGCTTTAGGGGGAGGGCCACAGATACGCAGTATTTT.

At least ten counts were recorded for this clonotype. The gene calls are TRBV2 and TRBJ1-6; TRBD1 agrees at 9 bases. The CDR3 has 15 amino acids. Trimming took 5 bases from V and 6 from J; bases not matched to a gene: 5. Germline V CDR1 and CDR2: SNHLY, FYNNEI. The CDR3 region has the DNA TGTGCCAGCAGTTCTCCGGGACAGGGTAATTCACCCCTCCACTTT. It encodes CASSSPGQGNSPLHF. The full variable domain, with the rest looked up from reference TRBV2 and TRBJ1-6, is EPEVTQTPSHQVTQMGQEVILRCVPISNHLYFYWYRQILGQKVEFLVSFYNNEISEKSEIFDDQFSVERPDGSNFTLKIRSTKLEDSAMYFCASSSPGQGNSPLHFGNGTRLTVT.

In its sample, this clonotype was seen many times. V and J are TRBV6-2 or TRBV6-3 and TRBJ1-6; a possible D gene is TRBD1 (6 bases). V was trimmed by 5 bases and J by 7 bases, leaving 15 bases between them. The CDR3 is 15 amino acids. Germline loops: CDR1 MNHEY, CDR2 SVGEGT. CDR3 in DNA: TGTGCCAGCAGTACATCGCAGGGGAGCAATTCACCCCTCCACTTT. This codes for CASSTSQGSNSPLHF.

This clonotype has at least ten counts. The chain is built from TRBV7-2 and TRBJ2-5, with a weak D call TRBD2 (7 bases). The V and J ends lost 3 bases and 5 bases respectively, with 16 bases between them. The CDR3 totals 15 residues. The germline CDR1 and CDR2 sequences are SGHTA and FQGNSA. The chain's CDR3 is CASSFPGGLRETQYF. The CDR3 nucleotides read TGTGCCAGCAGCTTTCCGGGGGGCTTGCGGGAGACCCAGTACTTC.

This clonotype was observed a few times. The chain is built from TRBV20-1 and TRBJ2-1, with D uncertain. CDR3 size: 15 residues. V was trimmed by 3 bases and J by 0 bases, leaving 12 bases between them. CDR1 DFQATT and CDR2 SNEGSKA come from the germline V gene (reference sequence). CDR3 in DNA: TGCAGTGCTAGTTCCGACCCGAACTCCTACAATGAGCAGTTCTTC. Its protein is CSASSDPNSYNEQFF.

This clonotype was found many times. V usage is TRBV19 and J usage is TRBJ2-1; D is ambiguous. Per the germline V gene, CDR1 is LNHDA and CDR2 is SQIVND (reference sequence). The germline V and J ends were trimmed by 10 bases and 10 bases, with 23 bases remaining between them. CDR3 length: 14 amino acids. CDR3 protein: CATSTPPAFGEQFF. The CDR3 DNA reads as TGTGCCACAAGTACCCCCCCCGCATTCGGGGAGCAGTTCTTC.

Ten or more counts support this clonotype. For the CDR3, the DNA is TGCGCCAGCAGCCCCCCCGGCGGGGCCACTGAAGCTTTCTTT. Translated, it gives CASSPPGGATEAFF. The genes are TRBV4-1 and TRBJ1-1; D possibly corresponds to TRBD1 (5 bases). V gave up 4 bases and J gave up 4 bases, with 13 bases separating them. The CDR3 totals 14 residues. CDR1 is MGHRA and CDR2 is YSYEKL in the germline V gene.